This TCR beta chain was captured in a study of blood T cell repertoires in COVID-19. CDR1 is SGHVS and CDR2 is FQNEAQ in the germline V gene. This CDR3 spans 14 amino acids. The J segment lost 1 base and the V segment lost 4 bases, leaving 2 bases of the junction unmatched. The protocol was immunoSEQ multiplex PCR, while the TCRdb copy is restricted to in-frame clones and leaves out a portion. The table shows about 180,000 clones, with more than 85% occurring only once. The rearrangement uses TRBV7-8 and TRBJ1-1; 8 positions match TRBD1. Sample: peripheral blood. This clonotype was obtained from a woman in her 30s with active or convalescent COVID-19. As DNA, the CDR3 is TGTGCCAGCAGCTCACAGGGGGGGAACACTGAAGCTTTCTTT. Encoded protein: CASSSQGGNTEAFF.